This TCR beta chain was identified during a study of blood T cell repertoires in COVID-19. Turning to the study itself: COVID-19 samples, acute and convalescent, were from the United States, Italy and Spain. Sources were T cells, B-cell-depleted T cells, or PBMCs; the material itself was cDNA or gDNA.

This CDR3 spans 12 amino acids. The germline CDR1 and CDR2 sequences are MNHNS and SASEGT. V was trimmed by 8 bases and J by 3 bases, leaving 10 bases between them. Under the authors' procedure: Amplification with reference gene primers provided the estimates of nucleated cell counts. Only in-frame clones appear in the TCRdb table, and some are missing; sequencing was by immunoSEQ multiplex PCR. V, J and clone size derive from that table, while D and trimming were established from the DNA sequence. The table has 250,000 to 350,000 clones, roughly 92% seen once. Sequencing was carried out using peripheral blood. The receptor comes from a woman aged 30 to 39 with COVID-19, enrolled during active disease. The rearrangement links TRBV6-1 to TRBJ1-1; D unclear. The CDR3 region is CASYSSDTEAFF. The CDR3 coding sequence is TGTGCCAGCTACAGTAGTGACACTGAAGCTTTCTTT.